The clone carrying this T cell receptor beta chain was picked up one time. The source of the sample is a study of blood T cell repertoires in COVID-19. CDR3 length: 14 amino acids. V lost 3 bases and J lost 1, with 4 bases in between. Germline CDR1 is MNHNS and CDR2 is SASEGT. Data came from immunoSEQ multiplex PCR; TCRdb stores just in-frame clones and leaves some out. The repertoire holds about 180,000 clones, with about 90% as singletons. This receptor was taken from a woman between 18 and 29 years old who had recovered from COVID-19. The sequenced sample consisted of PBMCs or T cells enriched from blood (not recorded which). This chain uses TRBV6-1 with TRBJ2-6; D remains unclear. CDR3 residues: CASSDLSGANVLTF. As DNA, the CDR3 is TGTGCCAGCAGTGATTTATCTGGGGCCAACGTCCTGACTTTC.